The sample holds a few counts of the clone carrying this T cell receptor beta chain. What it binds is not known. The data were obtained in a study of shared clonotypes between healthy human individuals. Findings of the study overall: The sampled material consisted only of blood, and tissue repertoires are likely to differ. In general, naive subsets displayed greater estimated richness than memory subsets did. Clonotype sharing across four donors was observed for approximately 5% of naive CD4 clonotypes.

The V and J ends lost 1 base and 6 bases respectively, with 12 bases between them. This CDR3 comprises 15 residues. In germline, CDR1 is LNHNV, CDR2 YYDKDF (reference sequence). Original methodology: Filtering was not the same, since immunoSEQ gave junction-only sequences without quality scores. Generated by immunoSEQ multiplex PCR, the TCRdb table keeps only in-frame clones and is missing some. V, J and clone size derive from that table, while D and trimming were established from the DNA sequence. The sample has more than 600,000 clones, about 91% seen once. Naive CD8 cells comprised CD45RO-negative, CCR7-positively selected cells, excluding terminally differentiated effector memory CD45RA+ cells.

Material: naive CD8+ T cells sorted from blood. This sequence joins TRBV15 and TRBJ2-2; D call uncertain. The source of this sequence is a man between 25 and 39 years old in good health. The CDR3 loop is CATSRVDSLAGELFF. As DNA, the CDR3 is TGTGCCACCAGCAGAGTAGATAGTTTAGCCGGGGAGCTGTTTTTT. The variable domain in full, completed from reference TRBV15 and TRBJ2-2, reads DAMVIQNPRYQVTQFGKPVTLSCSQTLNHNVMYWYQQKSSQAPKLLFHYYDKDFNNEADTPDNFQSRRPNTSFCFLDIRSPGLGDTAMYLCATSRVDSLAGELFFGEGSRLTVL.